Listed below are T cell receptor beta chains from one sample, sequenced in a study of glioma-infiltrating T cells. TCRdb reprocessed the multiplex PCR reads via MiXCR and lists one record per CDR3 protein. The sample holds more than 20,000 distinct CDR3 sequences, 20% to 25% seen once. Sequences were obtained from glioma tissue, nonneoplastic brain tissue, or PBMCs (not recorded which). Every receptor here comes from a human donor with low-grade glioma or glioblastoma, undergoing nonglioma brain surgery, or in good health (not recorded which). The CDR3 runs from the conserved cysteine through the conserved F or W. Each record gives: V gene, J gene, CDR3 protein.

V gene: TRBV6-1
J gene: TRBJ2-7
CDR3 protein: CASSDQIYEQYF

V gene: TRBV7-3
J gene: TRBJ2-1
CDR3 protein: CASSSQGNEQFF

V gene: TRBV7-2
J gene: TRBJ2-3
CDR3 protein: CAIRRGATDTQYF

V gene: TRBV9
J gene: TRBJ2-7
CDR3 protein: CASSEDTATEQYF

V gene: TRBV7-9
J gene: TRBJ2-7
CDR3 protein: CASNRDPQGEQYF

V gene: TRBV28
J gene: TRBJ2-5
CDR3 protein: CASSRPGTQETQYF

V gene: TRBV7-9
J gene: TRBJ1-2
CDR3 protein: CASSPLADRFYGYTF

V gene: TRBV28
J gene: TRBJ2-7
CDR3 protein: CASSSDRGTYEQYF

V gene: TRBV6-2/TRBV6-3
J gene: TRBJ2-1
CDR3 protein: CASSPTGGGGYNEQFF

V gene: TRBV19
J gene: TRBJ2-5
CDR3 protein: CASSRDREETQYF

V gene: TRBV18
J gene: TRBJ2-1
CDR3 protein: CASSPLEGAYNEQFF

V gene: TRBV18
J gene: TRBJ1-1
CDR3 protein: CASPPPPGRVGTDTEAFF

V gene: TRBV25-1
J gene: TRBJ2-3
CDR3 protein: CASGRAGSTDTQYF

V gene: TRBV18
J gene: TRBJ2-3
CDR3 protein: CASSPPSRGTDTQYF

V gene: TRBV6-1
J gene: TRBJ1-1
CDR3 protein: CATTSGMGTEAFF

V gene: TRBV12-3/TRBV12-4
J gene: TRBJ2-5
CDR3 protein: CASSLEFGGETQYF

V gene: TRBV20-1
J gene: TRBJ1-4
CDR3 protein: CSARDARGEEKLFF

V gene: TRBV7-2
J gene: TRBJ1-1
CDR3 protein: CASSLYSGVAFF

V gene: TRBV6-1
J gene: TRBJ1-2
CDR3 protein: CASSRLLQGEANYGYTF

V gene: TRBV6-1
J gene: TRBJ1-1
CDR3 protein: CASTQSGANTEAFF

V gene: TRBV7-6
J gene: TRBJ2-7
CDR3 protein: CASSSTGQGYYEQYF

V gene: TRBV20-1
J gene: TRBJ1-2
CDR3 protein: CSAFIDSNYGYTF

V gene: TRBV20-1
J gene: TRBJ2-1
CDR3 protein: CSARPGLAISYNEQFF

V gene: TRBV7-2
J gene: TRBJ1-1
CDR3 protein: CASSHLQGRTEALF

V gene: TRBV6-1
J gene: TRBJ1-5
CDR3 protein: CASSLPSQGANQPQHF

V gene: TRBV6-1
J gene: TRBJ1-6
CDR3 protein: CASRLQDSPLHF

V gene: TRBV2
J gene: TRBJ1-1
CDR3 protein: CASNRGGRISEAFF

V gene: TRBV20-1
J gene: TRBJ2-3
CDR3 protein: CSAPKDGTDTQYF

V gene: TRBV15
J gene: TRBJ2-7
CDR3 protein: CATSRDWVTFSYEQYF

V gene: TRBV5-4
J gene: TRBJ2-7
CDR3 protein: CASSPPTSYEQYF

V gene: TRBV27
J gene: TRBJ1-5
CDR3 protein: CASSPGGSYSNQPQHF

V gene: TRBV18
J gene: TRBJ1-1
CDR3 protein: CASSPLVNTEAFF

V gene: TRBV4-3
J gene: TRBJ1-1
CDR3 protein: CASSQERQAQAFF

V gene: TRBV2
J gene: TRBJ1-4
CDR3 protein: CARGGQGHDRVEKLFF

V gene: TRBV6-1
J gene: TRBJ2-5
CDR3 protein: CASSSTSGGADGTQYF

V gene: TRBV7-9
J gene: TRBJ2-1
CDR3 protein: CASSLAGGPSNEQFF

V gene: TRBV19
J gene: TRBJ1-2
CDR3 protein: CASSMDRGGYGYTF

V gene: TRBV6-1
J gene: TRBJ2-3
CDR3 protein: CASSSLAQDTQYF

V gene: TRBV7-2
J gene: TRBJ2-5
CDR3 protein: CASSHRVGSLQETQYF

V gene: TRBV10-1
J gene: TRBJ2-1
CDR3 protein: CPSSQTSGGDNEQFF

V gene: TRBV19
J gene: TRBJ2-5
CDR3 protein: CASSIAVRGTQYF

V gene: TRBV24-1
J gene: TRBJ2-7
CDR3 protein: CATSDLAGEQYF

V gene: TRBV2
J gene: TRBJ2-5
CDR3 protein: CASSVTVLPQETQYF

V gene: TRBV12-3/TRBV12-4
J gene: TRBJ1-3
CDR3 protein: CASSLRVSWGNTIYF

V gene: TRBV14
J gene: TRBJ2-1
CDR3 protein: CASSRGGPISREQFF

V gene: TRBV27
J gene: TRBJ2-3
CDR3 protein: CASSAALAGSDTQYF

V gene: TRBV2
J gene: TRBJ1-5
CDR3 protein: CASSEWTGNNQPQHF

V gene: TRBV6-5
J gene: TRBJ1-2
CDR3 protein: CAISDGTGGFGYTF

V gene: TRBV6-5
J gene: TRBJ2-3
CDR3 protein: CASSEQGFGTDTQYF

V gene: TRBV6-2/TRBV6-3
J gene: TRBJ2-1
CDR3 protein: CASSRVSQFF

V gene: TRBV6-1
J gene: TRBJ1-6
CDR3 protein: CASIAGHRRELPLHF

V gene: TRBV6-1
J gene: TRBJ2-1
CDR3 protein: CASSLVLAPYNEQFF

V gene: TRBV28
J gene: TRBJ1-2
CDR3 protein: CASSYPVRYGYTF

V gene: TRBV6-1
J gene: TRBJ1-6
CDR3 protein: CASSERRGTSYNSPLHF

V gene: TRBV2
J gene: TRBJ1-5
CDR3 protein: CASSEGPQGDQPQHF

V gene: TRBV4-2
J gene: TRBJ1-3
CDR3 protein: CASSPTGVRSGNTIYF

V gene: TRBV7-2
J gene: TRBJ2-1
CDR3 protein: CASSLSGGAVNEQFF

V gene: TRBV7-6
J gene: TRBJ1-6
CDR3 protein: CASSRTGPNSPLHF

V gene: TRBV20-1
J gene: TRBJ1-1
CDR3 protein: CSAEDRDPTEAFF